Following are 9 T cell receptor beta chains from one sample sequenced in a study of CD8+ T cells in alopecia areata. RNA, once extracted, was reverse transcribed into cDNA for use as the sequencing template. The assay was immunoSEQ multiplex PCR, and TCRdb's table has in-frame clones only and misses some. This table has some 20,000 clones, 60% to 70% appearing once. CD4+ cells from about five patients underwent sorting into CD25+CD127- cells. What was sequenced was CD4+ Tregs sorted from blood. Receptors originate from a human donor with alopecia areata.

This clone was observed a single time. The genes are TRBV10-3 and TRBJ2-1; 8 bases map to TRBD2. The CDR3 runs to 15 residues. Germline V gene lookup returns CDR1 ENHRY and CDR2 SYGVKD. The trim removed 7 bases at V and 4 bases at J, leaving 9 bases unmatched. The CDR3 DNA is TGTGCCATCACGGGAACGGGAGGGGGATACAATGAGCAGTTCTTC. The encoded protein is CAITGTGGGYNEQFF.

This clone was picked up a small number of times. The V and J genes are TRBV5-5 and TRBJ2-4, with D unclear. Deletions cut 7 bases from V and 13 bases from J, with 15 bases between. The germline V gene has CDR1 SGHKS and CDR2 YYEKEE (reference sequence). There are 11 residues in the CDR3. CDR3 protein: CASSPGARQYF. The CDR3 nucleotides read TGTGCCAGCTCCCCGGGTGCGAGGCAGTACTTC.

J is TRBJ1-2 and V is TRBV28; D not resolved. Germline assignment: CDR1 MDHEN and CDR2 SYDVKM. Trimming took off 5 bases at V and 8 bases at J, with 15 bases between the two ends. The CDR3 runs 13 residues. CDR3 in amino acids: CASSGYNSGGYTF. The CDR3 DNA reads TGTGCCAGCAGTGGTTACAACAGTGGGGGCTACACCTTC.

This sequence joins TRBV28 and TRBJ1-5; no reliable D call. V was pared by 5 bases and J by 4 bases, with 9 bases between. The CDR3 spans 13 residues. Germline CDR1 and CDR2: MDHEN and SYDVKM. The CDR3 region is CASSISGNQPQHF. The CDR3 nucleotides are TGTGCCAGCAGTATTAGTGGGAATCAGCCCCAGCATTTT.

The chain recombines TRBV28 with TRBJ1-6, with D tentatively TRBD1 (5 bases). Germline V gene data show CDR1 as MDHEN and CDR2 as SYDVKM. The germline V and J ends were trimmed by 3 bases and 7 bases, with 16 bases remaining between them. This CDR3 is built from 16 residues. This chain's CDR3 is CASSFLRGWTNSPLHF. CDR3 in DNA: TGTGCCAGCAGTTTTTTGCGGGGGTGGACAAATTCACCCCTCCACTTT.

In this sample, this clone turned up a few times. The chain links TRBV2 to TRBJ2-3, with D possibly matching TRBD2 (5 bases). The V end was cut by 6 bases, the J end by 0 bases, with 10 bases between. Germline loops: CDR1 SNHLY, CDR2 FYNNEI. This CDR3 comprises 14 residues. The CDR3 DNA reads TGTGCCAGCAGGGACTTCTCTAGCACAGATACGCAGTATTTT. The encoded protein is CASRDFSSTDTQYF.

The chain employs TRBV27 and TRBJ2-7; unclear D gene. Between the trimmed V and J ends, which lost 5 bases and 1 base, there was a span of 9 bases. The CDR3 runs 13 residues. CDR1 and CDR2 from the germline V gene are MNHEY and SMNVEV (reference sequence). CDR3 coding DNA: TGTGCCAGCAGTACCCCGAATTCCTACGAGCAGTACTTC. This encodes CASSTPNSYEQYF.

V gene TRBV6-6 combines with J gene TRBJ2-2; TRBD1 is a possible D gene (5 bases). The length of the CDR3 is 16 residues. CDR1 MNHNY and CDR2 SVGAGI come from the germline V gene (reference sequence). Trimming took 5 bases from V and 0 from J, leaving 13 bases between them. CDR3 sequence (DNA): TGTGCCAGCAGTAATATCAGGGCCGCGAACACCGGGGAGCTGTTTTTT. Its translation is CASSNIRAANTGELFF.

The rearrangement uses TRBV10-3 and TRBJ2-3, with TRBD2 identical over 8 bases. Germline CDR1 reads ENHRY; CDR2 reads SYGVKD. With 10 bases clipped from V and 2 bases from J, the junction kept 14 bases outside the gene matches. The CDR3 has 16 amino acids. The CDR3 reads CASGGPESGVTDTQYF. For the CDR3, the DNA is TGTGCCAGCGGGGGGCCCGAGAGCGGGGTCACAGATACGCAGTATTTT.